A single sample gave rise to the 23 T cell receptor beta chains below, sequenced in a study of T cell changes during pregnancy in multiple sclerosis. Generated by immunoSEQ multiplex PCR, the TCRdb table keeps only in-frame clones and is missing some. Of about 44,000 clones in the sample, approximately 92% were seen once. The sequenced sample was peripheral blood. The receptors come from a female donor with multiple sclerosis, enrolled in a pregnancy study.

The chain is built from TRBV20-1 and TRBJ1-4; D gene uncertain. V was shortened by 5 bases and J by 4 bases, with 5 bases between the two germline ends. The germline gives CDR1 DFQATT, CDR2 SNEGSKA (reference sequence). The CDR3 is 11 amino acids. The CDR3 protein is CSADHNEKLFF. CDR3 in DNA: TGCAGTGCTGACCATAATGAAAAACTGTTTTTT.

This chain links TRBV5-8 with TRBJ2-3; D is uncertain. The germline gives CDR1 SGHTS, CDR2 YDEGEE. Trimming stripped 0 bases from V and 3 bases from J, with 8 bases between. The CDR3 contains 14 residues. The CDR3 DNA follows: TGTGCCAGCAGCTTGGTAGTGGGAACAGATACGCAGTATTTT. This encodes CASSLVVGTDTQYF.

This clone turned up a few times. The chain recombines TRBV6-6 with TRBJ1-4, with D possibly matching TRBD1 (5 bases). Germline CDR1 reads MNHNY; CDR2 reads SVGAGI (reference sequence). This CDR3 has 14 amino acids. The V and J ends lost 6 bases and 0 bases respectively, with 8 bases between them. The CDR3 region has the DNA TGTGCCAGCAGAAAGACAGCAACTAATGAAAAACTGTTTTTT. Translated: CASRKTATNEKLFF.

The genes are TRBV30 and TRBJ2-2; D unclear. The germline CDR1 and CDR2 sequences are GTSNPN and SVGIG (reference sequence). Trimming took 2 bases from V and 1 from J, leaving 8 bases between them. CDR3 length equals 14 residues. CDR3: CAWSPGLNTGELFF. Written as DNA, the CDR3 is TGTGCCTGGAGTCCTGGATTGAACACCGGGGAGCTGTTTTTT.

The chain recombines TRBV2 with TRBJ2-1, with D maybe TRBD1 (5 bases). V lost 1 base and J lost 9, with 19 bases in between. The CDR3 loop spans 16 amino acids. The V gene's germline CDR1 is SNHLY and CDR2 FYNNEI. CDR3 bases: TGTGCCAGCAGTGAAGTTGGGTCAGGGCTTCGAGCTGAGCAGTTCTTC. Translating gives CASSEVGSGLRAEQFF.

The J gene is TRBJ2-1, the V gene TRBV10-1; TRBD2 agrees at 7 bases. In germline, CDR1 is WNHNN, CDR2 SYGVQD (reference sequence). CDR3 length equals 13 residues. Unmatched junction bases numbered 6, after V lost 4 bases and J lost 9 bases. The CDR3 coding sequence is TGCGCCAGCAGTGCGGGAGGCCATGGTGAGCAGTTCTTC. Translation gives CASSAGGHGEQFF.

This sequence joins TRBV19 and TRBJ2-1; 7 positions match TRBD2. This CDR3 region has 15 residues. CDR1 is LNHDA and CDR2 is SQIVND in the germline V gene (reference sequence). With V trimmed by 0 bases and J by 2 bases, 1 base remained unmatched. The CDR3 coding sequence is TGTGCCAGTAGTATAGAAGCGGGAACCTACAATGAGCAGTTCTTC. Its translation: CASSIEAGTYNEQFF.

V usage is TRBV6-4 and J usage is TRBJ1-2; D is ambiguous. The CDR3 extends over 14 amino acids. Trimming removed 2 bases at V and 2 bases at J, with 9 bases between. The germline CDR1 and CDR2 sequences are MRHNA and SNTAGT. The CDR3 reads CASSDTGTNYGYTF. CDR3 sequence (DNA): TGTGCCAGCAGTGACACCGGTACCAACTATGGCTACACCTTC.

This clone showed up just once. The V call is TRBV29-1, the J call TRBJ2-7, with 8 bases identical to TRBD1. The junction had 9 bases not matched to a gene; V was cut back by 7 bases and J by 4 bases. CDR1 is SQVTM and CDR2 is ANQGSEA in the germline V gene. The CDR3 spans 13 residues. The CDR3 sequence is CSGRTGGEYEQYF. In DNA, the CDR3 is TGCAGCGGGCGAACAGGGGGAGAATACGAGCAGTACTTC.

The chain carries TRBV5-3 and TRBJ2-7; the match to TRBD1 covers 9 bases. TRBV5-3 is assigned to the ORF class and has an uncertain function. The trim removed 1 base at V and 5 bases at J, leaving 10 bases unmatched. The CDR3 spans 16 residues. The CDR3 region is CARSLIRDRDSHEQYF. Written as DNA, the CDR3 is TGTGCCAGAAGCTTGATCCGGGACAGGGATTCCCACGAGCAGTACTTC.

This rearrangement joins TRBV5-4 to TRBJ2-3; 12 bases line up with TRBD2. J lost 6 bases, V lost 2 bases, and 1 base had no gene match. CDR1 is SGHNT, CDR2 YYREEE, per germline (reference sequence). This CDR3 has 14 amino acids. The CDR3 coding sequence is TGTGCCAGCAGCTTAGGACTAGCGGGGGATACGCAGTATTTT. It yields the protein CASSLGLAGDTQYF.

CDR3 nucleotides: TGTGCCAGCAGCGGGGGACTAGCGGGAGTTGGACAAGAGACCCAGTACTTC. This sequence encodes CASSGGLAGVGQETQYF. The chain combines TRBV11-2 with TRBJ2-5, with TRBD2 identical over 14 bases. The CDR3 is made up of 17 amino acids. The V gene end was trimmed by 5 bases and the J gene end by 2 bases; junction bases not matched to a gene: 7. The germline V gene has CDR1 SGHAT and CDR2 FQNNGV.

This clone has only one observation. This chain uses TRBV13 with TRBJ1-2; 9 bases align to TRBD1. The germline V gene encodes CDR1 PRHDT and CDR2 FYEKMQ (reference sequence). CDR3 size: 20 residues. V shed 3 bases, J shed 7 bases, and the junction held 24 bases outside the gene matches. The DNA for the CDR3 is TGTGCCAGCAGCTTCGGACAGGGGATTAACGTACGTGGGGACACTATTGGCTACACCTTC. Translating it yields CASSFGQGINVRGDTIGYTF.

V is TRBV10-3 and J is TRBJ2-7, with 8 bases that match TRBD2. Trimming at V came to 2 bases and at J to 5 bases, leaving 5 bases not matched to a gene. The CDR3 totals 14 residues. Looked up from germline, CDR1 is ENHRY and CDR2 is SYGVKD. The DNA of the CDR3 is TGTGCCATCAGTGAGGTCTCGCGGGAGGACGAGCAGTACTTC. It specifies CAISEVSREDEQYF.

This chain connects TRBV5-6 to TRBJ1-5; D unresolved. The V gene's germline CDR1 is SGHDT and CDR2 YYEEEE. There are 14 residues in the CDR3. Trimming removed 4 bases at V and 10 bases at J, with 18 bases between. The CDR3 protein is CASSISQGGLPQHF. In nucleotides, the CDR3 is TGTGCCAGCAGCATCTCACAAGGAGGTCTCCCCCAGCATTTT.

The chain carries TRBV12-5 and TRBJ1-2; a possible D gene is TRBD1 (6 bases). The CDR3 runs 17 residues. The V end was cut by 2 bases, the J end by 3 bases, with 19 bases between. The germline V gene has CDR1 LGHNT and CDR2 FRNRAP. The CDR3 region is CASGLLPTGRGYYGYTF. CDR3 coding DNA: TGTGCTAGTGGTTTGCTCCCGACGGGCAGGGGCTACTATGGCTACACCTTC.

The V and J genes are TRBV5-1 and TRBJ2-5; TRBD1 or TRBD2 may be the D gene (5 bases each). Looked up from germline, CDR1 is SGHRS and CDR2 is YFSETQ. V lost 5 bases and J lost 4, with 9 bases in between. The CDR3 runs 12 residues. The CDR3 region has the DNA TGCGCCAGCAGTGGGGCGGGAGAGACCCAGTACTTC. Translated, it gives CASSGAGETQYF.

The rearrangement links TRBV19 to TRBJ2-1; 8 bases fit TRBD1. The germline gives CDR1 LNHDA, CDR2 SQIVND (reference sequence). The CDR3 sequence is 14 residues long. After removal of 5 bases from V and 12 bases from J, the junction contained 12 bases not matched to a gene. This chain's CDR3 is CASSDPGQGLGQFF. CDR3 DNA sequence: TGTGCCAGTAGTGACCCCGGACAGGGCTTGGGGCAGTTCTTC.

The genes are TRBV10-3 and TRBJ2-7, with 10 bases lining up with TRBD2. Germline CDR1 and CDR2: ENHRY and SYGVKD. The CDR3 length is 17 residues. V lost 3 bases, J lost 7 bases, and 15 bases stayed unmatched. The CDR3 region is CAISEASSTSGTWEQYF. For the CDR3, the DNA is TGTGCCATCAGTGAAGCCTCGTCCACTAGCGGGACGTGGGAGCAGTACTTC.

This rearrangement joins TRBV9 to TRBJ2-7, with TRBD2 as a possible D gene (6 bases). The CDR3 runs to 14 residues. The V end was cut by 0 bases, the J end by 2 bases, with 9 bases between. CDR1 and CDR2 from the germline V gene are SGDLS and YYNGEE. The CDR3 sequence: CASSVAGVPYEQYF. The CDR3 bases are TGTGCCAGCAGCGTAGCGGGAGTCCCCTACGAGCAGTACTTC.

The CDR3 protein is CASSSTKGRNYGYTF. The CDR3 region has the DNA TGTGCCAGCAGCTCTACTAAGGGGCGAAACTATGGCTACACCTTC. This sequence joins TRBV7-9 and TRBJ1-2; possibly TRBD1 for D (5 bases). V lost 4 bases and J 2 bases, leaving 14 bases between the germline ends. The CDR3 runs 15 residues. Per the germline V gene, CDR1 is SEHNR and CDR2 is FQNEAQ (reference sequence).

The chain couples TRBV27 to TRBJ2-5; 7 nucleotides line up with TRBD1. The J segment lost 4 bases and the V segment lost 4 bases, leaving 12 bases of the junction unmatched. The CDR3 consists of 16 residues. Germline CDR1 is MNHEY and CDR2 is SMNVEV (reference sequence). CDR3 loop: CASSSLQGSVRETQYF. CDR3 DNA: TGTGCCAGCAGTTCCCTACAGGGGAGTGTGCGAGAGACCCAGTACTTC.

This chain connects TRBV5-5 to TRBJ2-2; D may be TRBD2 (5 bases). Per the germline V gene, CDR1 is SGHKS and CDR2 is YYEKEE (reference sequence). CDR3 length equals 13 residues. Deletions cut 2 bases from V and 6 bases from J, with 8 bases between. The CDR3 spells CASSLYGAGELFF. The CDR3 bases are TGTGCCAGCAGCTTATACGGGGCCGGGGAGCTGTTTTTT.